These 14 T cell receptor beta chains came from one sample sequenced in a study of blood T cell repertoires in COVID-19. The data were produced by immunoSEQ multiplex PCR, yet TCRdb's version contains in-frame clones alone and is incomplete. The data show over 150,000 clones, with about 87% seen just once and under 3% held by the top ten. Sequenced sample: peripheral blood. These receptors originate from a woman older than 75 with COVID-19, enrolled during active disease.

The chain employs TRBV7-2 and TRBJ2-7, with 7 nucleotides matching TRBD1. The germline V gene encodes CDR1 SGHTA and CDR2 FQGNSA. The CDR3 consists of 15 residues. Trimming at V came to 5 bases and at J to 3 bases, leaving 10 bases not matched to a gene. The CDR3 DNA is TGTGCCAGCAGCACAACAGGGGTAGGGCTCTACGAGCAGTACTTC. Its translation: CASSTTGVGLYEQYF.

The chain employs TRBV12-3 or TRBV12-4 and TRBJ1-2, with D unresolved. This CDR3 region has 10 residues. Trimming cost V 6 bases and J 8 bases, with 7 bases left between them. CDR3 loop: CASSRLGYTF. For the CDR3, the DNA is TGTGCCAGCAGCCGTTTGGGCTACACCTTC.

CDR3 DNA: TGTGCCAGCAGCCCACAGGGGGCCAACGTCCTGACTTTC. The encoded protein is CASSPQGANVLTF. The J gene is TRBJ2-6, the V gene TRBV7-6; D unresolved. The CDR3 extends over 13 amino acids. Between the trimmed V and J ends, which lost 5 bases and 4 bases, there was a span of 6 bases. CDR1 is SGHVS, CDR2 FNYEAQ, per germline.

The CDR3 region has the DNA TGTGCCAGCAGCTTTAGCTCAGGGGGTTACAATGAGCAGTTCTTC. This codes for CASSFSSGGYNEQFF. The V gene is TRBV9, the J gene TRBJ2-1; 7 nucleotides match TRBD1. CDR3 length: 15 amino acids. Germline V CDR1 and CDR2: SGDLS, YYNGEE. Losses at the gene ends were 4 bases for V and 4 bases for J; bases not matched to a gene: 8. Filled out from reference TRBV9 and TRBJ2-1, the complete variable domain reads DSGVTQTPKHLITATGQRVTLRCSPRSGDLSVYWYQQSLDQGLQFLIQYYNGEERAKGNILERFSAQQFPDLHSELNLSSLELGDSALYFCASSFSSGGYNEQFFGPGTRLTVL.

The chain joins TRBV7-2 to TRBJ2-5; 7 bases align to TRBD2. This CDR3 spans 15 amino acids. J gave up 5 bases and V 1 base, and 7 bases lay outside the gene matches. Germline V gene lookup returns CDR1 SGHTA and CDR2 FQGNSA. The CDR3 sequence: CASSLGGGSRETQYF. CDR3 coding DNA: TGTGCCAGCAGCTTAGGGGGCGGGAGTAGGGAGACCCAGTACTTC.

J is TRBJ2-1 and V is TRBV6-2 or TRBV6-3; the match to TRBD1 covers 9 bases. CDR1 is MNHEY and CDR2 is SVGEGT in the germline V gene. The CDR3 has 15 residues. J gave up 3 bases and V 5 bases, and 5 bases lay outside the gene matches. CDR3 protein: CASSPPGQGYNEQFF. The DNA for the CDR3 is TGTGCCAGCAGTCCGCCGGGACAGGGCTACAATGAGCAGTTCTTC.

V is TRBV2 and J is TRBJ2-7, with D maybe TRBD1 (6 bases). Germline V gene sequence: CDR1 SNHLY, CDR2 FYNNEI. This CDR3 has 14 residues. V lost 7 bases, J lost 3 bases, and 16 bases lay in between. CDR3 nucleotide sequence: TGTGCCAGCAAGCCCCAGGGGATGGGCTACGAGCAGTACTTC. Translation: CASKPQGMGYEQYF.

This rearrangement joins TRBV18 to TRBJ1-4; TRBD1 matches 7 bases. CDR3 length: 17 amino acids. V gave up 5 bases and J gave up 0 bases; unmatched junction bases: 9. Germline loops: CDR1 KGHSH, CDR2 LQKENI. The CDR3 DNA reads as TGTGCCAGCTCAGGGGGGACAGCCTCTACAACTAATGAAAAACTGTTTTTT. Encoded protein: CASSGGTASTTNEKLFF.

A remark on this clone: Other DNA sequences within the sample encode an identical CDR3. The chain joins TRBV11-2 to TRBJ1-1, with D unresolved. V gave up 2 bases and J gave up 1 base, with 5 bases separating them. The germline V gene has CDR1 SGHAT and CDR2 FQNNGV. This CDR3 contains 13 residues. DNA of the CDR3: TGTGCCAGCAGCTTAAGAGAGAACACTGAAGCTTTCTTT. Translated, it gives CASSLRENTEAFF.

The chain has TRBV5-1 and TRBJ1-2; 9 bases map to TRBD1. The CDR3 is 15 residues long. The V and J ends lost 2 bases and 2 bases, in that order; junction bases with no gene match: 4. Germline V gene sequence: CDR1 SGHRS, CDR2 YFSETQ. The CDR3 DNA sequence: TGCGCCAGCAGCTTACAGGGGGCCCGGAACTATGGCTACACCTTC. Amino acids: CASSLQGARNYGYTF.

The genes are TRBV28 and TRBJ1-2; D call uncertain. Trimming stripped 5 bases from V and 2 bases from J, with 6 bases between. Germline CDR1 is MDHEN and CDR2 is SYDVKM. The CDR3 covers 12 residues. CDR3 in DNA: TGTGCCAGCAGTGGCGGAAACTATGGCTACACCTTC. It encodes CASSGGNYGYTF.

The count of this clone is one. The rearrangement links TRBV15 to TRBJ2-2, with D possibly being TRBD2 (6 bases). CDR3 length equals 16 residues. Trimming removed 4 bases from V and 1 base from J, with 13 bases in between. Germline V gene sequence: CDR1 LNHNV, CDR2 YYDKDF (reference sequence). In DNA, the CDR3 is TGTGCCACCAGCACCTTGCGGGACCAGAACACCGGGGAGCTGTTTTTT. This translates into CATSTLRDQNTGELFF.

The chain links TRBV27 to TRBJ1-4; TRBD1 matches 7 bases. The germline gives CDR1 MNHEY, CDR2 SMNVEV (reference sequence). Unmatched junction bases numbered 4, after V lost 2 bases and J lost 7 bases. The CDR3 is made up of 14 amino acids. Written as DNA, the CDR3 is TGTGCCAGCAGTTTAGGAACAGGGGTTGAAAAACTGTTTTTT. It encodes CASSLGTGVEKLFF.

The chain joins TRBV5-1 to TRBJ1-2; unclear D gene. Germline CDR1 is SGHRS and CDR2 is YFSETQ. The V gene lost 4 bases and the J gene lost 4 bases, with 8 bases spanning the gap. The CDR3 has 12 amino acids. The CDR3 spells CASSPGFYGYTF. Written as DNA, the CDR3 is TGCGCCAGCAGCCCAGGTTTCTATGGCTACACCTTC.